One sample yielded the 30 T cell receptor beta chains listed below, sequenced in a study of T cells in Graves' hyperthyroidism and ophthalmopathy. Amplified regions were TCR beta CDR3 sequences from RNA transcripts. HTBI primers were employed in a first-round RT-PCR of the TCR CDR3. MiXCR was run by TCRdb on the multiplex PCR reads, yielding one entry per CDR3 protein. Seen here are around 690,000 distinct CDR3 sequences, 15% to 20% observed once, and the top ten hold about 14%. The sequencing input was blood. The receptors originated from a man aged 50 or older with Graves' hyperthyroidism.

The chain recombines TRBV9 with TRBJ2-6; perhaps D is TRBD1 or TRBD2 (6 bases each). CDR3 length equals 20 residues. Trimming stripped 0 bases from V and 0 bases from J, with 19 bases between. The germline gives CDR1 SGDLS, CDR2 YYNGEE. In DNA form, the CDR3 reads TGTGCCAGCAGCGTAGGGGGGGCAGCTCCTTATGACTCTGGGGCCAACGTCCTGACTTTC. Protein: CASSVGGAAPYDSGANVLTF.

There are a few counts of this clonotype. V and J are TRBV29-1 and TRBJ2-1, with D unclear. The CDR3 is 14 residues long. Germline V gives CDR1 SQVTM, CDR2 ANQGSEA. Trimming cost V 4 bases and J 1 base, with 11 bases left between them. CDR3 sequence: CSVALPDSYNEQFF. In DNA, the CDR3 is TGCAGCGTTGCCCTCCCCGATTCCTACAATGAGCAGTTCTTC.

The V call is TRBV29-1, the J call TRBJ1-5; TRBD1 aligns across 12 bases. CDR1 is SQVTM and CDR2 is ANQGSEA in the germline V gene. The CDR3 consists of 15 residues. The J segment lost 6 bases and the V segment lost 5 bases, leaving 8 bases of the junction unmatched. CDR3 region: CSVTQGTGGGQPQHF. CDR3 nucleotides: TGCAGCGTTACTCAGGGGACAGGGGGCGGTCAGCCCCAGCATTTT.

For this clonotype: Without the conserved terminal phenylalanine or tryptophan, this CDR3 likely stems from a read error. V gene TRBV29-1 combines with J gene TRBJ2-1; D might be TRBD1 or TRBD2, each matching 5 bases. This CDR3 is 15 amino acids long. Per germline, CDR1 SQVTM and CDR2 ANQGSEA. Trimming removed 1 base at V and 0 bases at J, with 10 bases between. The CDR3 bases are TGCAGCGTTGAAGGGGACGTCGGCTCCTACAATGAGCAGTTCCTC. It codes for CSVEGDVGSYNEQFL.

Concerning this clonotype itself: This may come from a read error, since a much larger clone is one base off. Lacking the conserved final phenylalanine or tryptophan, this CDR3 likely reflects a read error. The V call is TRBV29-1, the J call TRBJ2-3, with 9 bases identical to TRBD1. The ends lost 5 bases at V and 3 bases at J; junction bases unmatched: 6. Germline CDR1 SQVTM, CDR2 ANQGSEA. The CDR3 totals 14 residues. This chain's CDR3 is CSVPDRGFTDTQYL. The DNA of the CDR3 is TGCAGCGTTCCTGACAGGGGGTTTACAGATACGCAGTATCTT.

The chain links TRBV11-2 to TRBJ2-7, with D maybe TRBD2 (6 bases). CDR3 size: 16 residues. Trimming cost V 6 bases and J 7 bases, with 25 bases left between them. CDR1 and CDR2 from the germline V gene are SGHAT and FQNNGV. The CDR3, as DNA: TGTGCCAGCAGTTTTACGCCGAGAGGTACTCGGGGGGAGCAGTACTTC. Protein: CASSFTPRGTRGEQYF.

This clonotype was seen at least ten times. The CDR3 sequence is CASSGSLRFDNEQFF. CDR3 nucleotide sequence: TGTGCCAGCTCCGGATCCCTTCGTTTCGACAATGAGCAGTTCTTC. The V call is TRBV28, the J call TRBJ2-1; D call uncertain. V shed 8 bases and J shed 5 bases, with 19 bases lying between them. The CDR3 sequence is 15 residues long. Germline values: CDR1 MDHEN, CDR2 SYDVKM.

The rearrangement joins TRBV7-9 to TRBJ1-3; D ambiguous. The V end was cut by 2 bases, the J end by 4 bases, with 6 bases between. CDR1 is SEHNR, CDR2 FQNEAQ, per germline (reference sequence). The CDR3 is 13 amino acids. CDR3 protein: CASSLIQGNTIYF. The DNA of the CDR3 is TGTGCCAGCAGCTTAATCCAAGGAAACACCATATATTTT.

This clonotype was picked up a small number of times. The chain is built from TRBV20-1 and TRBJ2-1; a weak D match, TRBD2 (5 bases). Germline values: CDR1 DFQATT, CDR2 SNEGSKA (reference sequence). The CDR3 runs 14 residues. The V gene lost 4 bases and the J gene lost 2 bases, with 12 bases spanning the gap. CDR3 DNA sequence: TGCAGTGCTACCAGCGGACCCCCCTACAATGAGCAGTTCTTC. Its translation: CSATSGPPYNEQFF.

J is TRBJ1-1 and V is TRBV28; no clear D. CDR1 is MDHEN, CDR2 SYDVKM, per germline. Trimming shortened V by 6 bases and J by 0 bases, and 14 bases separated the two germline ends. This CDR3 is built from 15 residues. The CDR3 protein is CASSPPIGVNTEAFF. The CDR3 DNA follows: TGTGCCAGCAGCCCCCCCATTGGGGTGAACACTGAAGCTTTCTTT.

In this sample, this clonotype turned up once. The CDR3 bases are TGTGCCAGCAGTTACCAGGGGCACAATTCACCCCTCCACTTT. Amino acid sequence: CASSYQGHNSPLHF. The rearrangement links TRBV6-9 to TRBJ1-6, with D perhaps TRBD1 (6 bases). The CDR3 is 14 amino acids. Per the germline V gene, CDR1 is MNHGY and CDR2 is SVAAGI. V lost 3 bases and J lost 7, with 10 bases in between.

This clonotype was seen repeatedly, ten times or more. V and J are TRBV28 and TRBJ1-1; 8 nucleotides match TRBD1. Losses at the gene ends were 7 bases for V and 0 bases for J; bases not matched to a gene: 7. The CDR3 runs to 15 residues. Germline values: CDR1 MDHEN, CDR2 SYDVKM. The CDR3 nucleotides are TGTGCCAGCAATCTACAGGGGGGAATGAACACTGAAGCTTTCTTT. Translated: CASNLQGGMNTEAFF.

This clonotype has ten or more counts. The chain links TRBV5-1 to TRBJ2-7; 7 bases line up with TRBD2. CDR3 length equals 15 residues. The V gene's germline CDR1 is SGHRS and CDR2 YFSETQ. J lost 4 bases, V lost 1 base, and 8 bases had no gene match. CDR3 loop: CASSLTGGSTYEQYF. The CDR3 coding sequence is TGCGCCAGCAGCTTGACGGGGGGTTCGACTTACGAGCAGTACTTC.

This chain uses TRBV9 with TRBJ2-2, with TRBD1 identical over 9 bases. The CDR3 has 20 residues. V shed 6 bases, J shed 4 bases, and the junction held 22 bases outside the gene matches. The germline V gene encodes CDR1 SGDLS and CDR2 YYNGEE. CDR3 nucleotide sequence: TGTGCCAGCAATGGCCCCCATCGGGGGCGGGACAGGGCCTTCACCGGGGAGCTGTTTTTT. It encodes CASNGPHRGRDRAFTGELFF.

At least ten counts were recorded for this clonotype. This chain links TRBV12-3 or TRBV12-4 with TRBJ1-1, with 8 bases fitting TRBD1. With V trimmed by 8 bases and J by 4 bases, 21 bases remained unmatched. The CDR3 loop spans 18 amino acids. The chain's CDR3 is CASVHHAGQGWIATEAFF. The CDR3 DNA reads as TGTGCCAGCGTACACCATGCTGGACAGGGTTGGATCGCCACTGAAGCTTTCTTT.

The gene calls are TRBV24-1 and TRBJ1-2; D is uncertain. Between the trimmed V and J ends, which lost 1 base and 7 bases, there was a span of 3 bases. The CDR3 consists of 11 residues. Germline-derived CDR1 and CDR2 are KGHDR and SFDVKD. The CDR3 DNA is TGTGCCACCAGTGATTTATCTGGCTACACCTTC. Its protein is CATSDLSGYTF.

This clonotype has a count of ten or more. V gene TRBV27 combines with J gene TRBJ2-3, with 9 positions matching TRBD2. The CDR3 is 17 amino acids. V was clipped by 4 bases and J by 5 bases; unmatched bases: 13. Germline CDR1 and CDR2: MNHEY and SMNVEV (reference sequence). The CDR3 sequence is CASSWVEAGGPQDTQYF. CDR3 bases: TGTGCCAGCAGTTGGGTTGAGGCGGGAGGGCCCCAAGATACGCAGTATTTT.

This clonotype has at least ten counts. The chain joins TRBV3-1 to TRBJ2-3; the D gene is possibly TRBD2 (6 bases). This CDR3 spans 15 amino acids. Germline CDR1 and CDR2: LGHDT and YNNKEL (reference sequence). Trimming took off 1 base at V and 2 bases at J, with 10 bases between the two ends. CDR3 sequence reads: CASSQGVADTDTQYF. For the CDR3, the DNA is TGTGCCAGCAGCCAAGGTGTAGCGGACACAGATACGCAGTATTTT.

This clonotype appeared many times. The V gene is TRBV28, the J gene TRBJ1-5, with D possibly being TRBD1 (5 bases). Trimming removed 8 bases from V and 5 bases from J, with 16 bases in between. CDR3 size: 14 residues. The germline CDR1 and CDR2 sequences are MDHEN and SYDVKM. The CDR3 sequence is CASREVRVDQPQHF. The CDR3, as DNA: TGTGCCAGCCGAGAGGTCAGGGTAGATCAGCCCCAGCATTTT.

The rearrangement joins TRBV10-2 to TRBJ2-7; 10 bases agree with TRBD2. The J segment lost 1 base and the V segment lost 2 bases, leaving 5 bases of the junction unmatched. The germline V gene encodes CDR1 WSHSY and CDR2 SAAADI. The CDR3 covers 16 residues. Here the CDR3 reads CASSEPSGSLSYEQYF. For the CDR3, the DNA is TGCGCCAGCAGTGAGCCTAGCGGGAGTTTGTCCTACGAGCAGTACTTC.

This clonotype has only a few counts. The chain couples TRBV27 to TRBJ2-2, with D perhaps TRBD1 or TRBD2 (6 bases each). Trimming stripped 10 bases from V and 8 bases from J, with 17 bases between. The V gene's germline CDR1 is MNHEY and CDR2 SMNVEV (reference sequence). This CDR3 region has 13 residues. The CDR3 reads CAIAPGAAGELFF. CDR3 DNA: TGTGCCATCGCTCCGGGGGCGGCAGGGGAGCTGTTTTTT.

This clonotype was detected ten times or more. The J gene is TRBJ1-5, the V gene TRBV20-1, with 9 nucleotides matching TRBD1. V was pared by 4 bases and J by 6 bases, with 7 bases of the junction left unmatched. Germline V gene data show CDR1 as DFQATT and CDR2 as SNEGSKA (reference sequence). The CDR3 has 14 residues. The CDR3 DNA follows: TGCAGTGCTAAAGGACAGGGGAACGTTCAGCCCCAGCATTTT. Its protein is CSAKGQGNVQPQHF.

About this clonotype itself: At one boundary the junction diverges from the germline segment, which might be a read error. This sequence joins TRBV7-9 and TRBJ1-4, with 9 bases matching TRBD1. Germline V gene data show CDR1 as SEHNR and CDR2 as FQNEAQ (reference sequence). CDR3 length: 15 amino acids. The CDR3 is CASSSRQGDNEKLIF. The CDR3 DNA reads TGTGCCAGCAGCTCCAGACAGGGGGACAATGAAAAACTGATTTTT. The variable domain in full, with the rest retrieved from reference TRBV7-9 and TRBJ1-4, is DTGVSQNPRHKITKRGQNVTFRCDPISEHNRLYWYRQTLGQGPEFLTYFQNEAQLEKSRLLSDRFSAERPKGSFSTLEIQRTEQGDSAMYLCASSSRQGDNEKLIFGSGTQLSVL.

This clonotype was counted ten times or more. V usage is TRBV27 and J usage is TRBJ1-2; D is uncertain. Trimming took 8 bases from V and 5 from J, leaving 12 bases between them. CDR1 MNHEY and CDR2 SMNVEV come from the germline V gene (reference sequence). CDR3 length equals 12 residues. CDR3 sequence (DNA): TGTGCCAGCGCCAAGGGCCGATATGGCTACACCTTC. Its translation is CASAKGRYGYTF.

This clonotype was seen more than once but under ten times. The DNA for the CDR3 is TGTGCCAGCAGTTTATACAGGGGGCTCGGGGGCTACGAGCAGTACTTC. Amino acids: CASSLYRGLGGYEQYF. The chain links TRBV28 to TRBJ2-7, with 9 bases aligning to TRBD1. The CDR3 sequence is 16 residues long. CDR1 and CDR2 (germline): MDHEN, SYDVKM. Germline trimming cut 1 base from V and 3 bases from J; bases unmatched to any gene: 7.

The chain is built from TRBV5-1 and TRBJ2-3; TRBD2 aligns across 13 bases. J lost 0 bases, V lost 4 bases, and 8 bases had no gene match. Germline loops: CDR1 SGHRS, CDR2 YFSETQ. This CDR3 spans 18 amino acids. The CDR3 region is CASSGLAGAGASTDTQYF. In DNA form, the CDR3 reads TGCGCCAGCAGCGGACTAGCGGGAGCTGGGGCTAGCACAGATACGCAGTATTTT. Full variable domain (rest looked up from reference TRBV5-1 and TRBJ2-3): KAGVTQTPRYLIKTRGQQVTLSCSPISGHRSVSWYQQTPGQGLQFLFEYFSETQRNKGNFPGRFSGRQFSNSRSEMNVSTLELGDSALYLCASSGLAGAGASTDTQYFGPGTRLTVL.

This clonotype was recorded at least ten times. This chain connects TRBV27 to TRBJ2-1; D is undetermined. The V end was cut by 1 base, the J end by 4 bases, with 5 bases between. Germline values: CDR1 MNHEY, CDR2 SMNVEV (reference sequence). This CDR3 is built from 13 residues. In DNA, the CDR3 is TGTGCCAGCAGTTTATGGCCTTACAATGAGCAGTTCTTC. Translated, it gives CASSLWPYNEQFF.

The rearrangement joins TRBV27 to TRBJ2-6; D possibly corresponds to TRBD1 (7 bases). Germline V gene data show CDR1 as MNHEY and CDR2 as SMNVEV (reference sequence). CDR3 length: 16 amino acids. V was cut by 7 bases and J by 2 bases, with 15 bases left in between. For the CDR3, the DNA is TGTGCCAGCATGAGAGGGGGCGGGGCTGGGGCCAACGTCCTGACTTTC. This gives the protein CASMRGGGAGANVLTF.

Of note for this clonotype: A junction boundary mismatches the germline segment, possibly from a read error. The chain has TRBV4-1 and TRBJ2-1; TRBD1 matches 7 bases. From germline, CDR1 is MGHRA and CDR2 YSYEKL. The CDR3 runs 16 residues. DNA for the CDR3: TGCGCCAGCAGCAAAGAACCCGGACAGGCATACAATGAGCAGTTCTTC. Encoded protein: CASSKEPGQAYNEQFF.

This clonotype was detected ten times or more. V gene TRBV2 combines with J gene TRBJ1-1, with 8 positions matching TRBD1. The germline CDR1 and CDR2 sequences are SNHLY and FYNNEI. The CDR3 covers 15 residues. After removal of 6 bases from V and 5 bases from J, the junction contained 11 bases not matched to a gene. CDR3 sequence (DNA): TGTGCCAGCAGAGGGGACAGGCTGGCGGGAACTGAAGCTTTCTTT. The encoded protein is CASRGDRLAGTEAFF.